Below are 17 T cell receptor beta chains sequenced from a single sample in a study of blood T cells in healthy people across ages. A second PCR, run for about 6 to 11 cycles, used a sample-barcoded 5' primer plus a J-beta primer mix. TCRdb re-called the 5' RACE reads with MiXCR, one entry per CDR3 protein. Among 1.2 million to 1.5 million distinct CDR3 sequences listed, 59% were seen once. What was sequenced was blood. The receptors derive from a man between 18 and 29 years old in good health.

This chain uses TRBV4-3 with TRBJ2-1; D is unresolved. V shed 0 bases and J shed 9 bases, with 6 bases lying between them. The CDR3 has 12 amino acids. Germline CDR1 LGHNA, CDR2 YSLEER. CDR3 protein: CASSQDQGEQFF. CDR3 nucleotides: TGCGCCAGCAGCCAAGATCAAGGTGAGCAGTTCTTC.

The rearrangement links TRBV3-1 to TRBJ1-4; TRBD1 is a possible D gene (5 bases). CDR3 length equals 16 residues. Trimming shortened V by 2 bases and J by 5 bases, and 15 bases separated the two germline ends. The germline V gene has CDR1 LGHDT and CDR2 YNNKEL (reference sequence). This chain's CDR3 is CASSQNYRDPNEKLFF. DNA of the CDR3: TGTGCCAGCAGCCAAAATTACCGGGACCCGAATGAAAAACTGTTTTTT.

This clonotype has a handful of counts. The rearrangement links TRBV11-2 to TRBJ2-7; D unclear. The V gene's germline CDR1 is SGHAT and CDR2 FQNNGV. The CDR3 spans 14 residues. Trimming took off 4 bases at V and 0 bases at J, with 10 bases between the two ends. For the CDR3, the DNA is TGTGCCAGCAGCTCCGATGGGGTCTCCTACGAGCAGTACTTC. Its translation is CASSSDGVSYEQYF.

The chain couples TRBV20-1 to TRBJ1-2; D ambiguous. V lost 0 bases and J 4 bases, leaving 12 bases between the germline ends. The germline V gene encodes CDR1 DFQATT and CDR2 SNEGSKA (reference sequence). The CDR3 totals 14 residues. Written as DNA, the CDR3 is TGCAGTGCTAGAGAGGGAGTAAGATCCTATGGCTACACCTTC. Protein product: CSAREGVRSYGYTF.

Written as DNA, the CDR3 is TGTGCCAGCAGCCCAGCGGCGCCTGTGAACACCGGGGAGCTGTTTTTT. Protein: CASSPAAPVNTGELFF. The rearrangement links TRBV11-2 to TRBJ2-2; the D gene is possibly TRBD2 (5 bases). Germline assignment: CDR1 SGHAT and CDR2 FQNNGV. V lost 5 bases and J 1 base, leaving 14 bases between the germline ends. The CDR3 is made up of 16 amino acids. Full variable domain (remainder filled in from reference TRBV11-2 and TRBJ2-2): EAGVAQSPRYKIIEKRQSVAFWCNPISGHATLYWYQQILGQGPKLLIQFQNNGVVDDSQLPKDRFSAERLKGVDSTLKIQPAKLEDSAVYLCASSPAAPVNTGELFFGEGSRLTVL.

The chain employs TRBV3-1 and TRBJ2-5; 8 positions match TRBD1. The closer fit of TRBJ2-7 to the DNA end suggests the J call may be wrong. The germline CDR1 and CDR2 sequences are LGHDT and YNNKEL (reference sequence). There are 16 residues in the CDR3. The CDR3 nucleotides are TGTGCCAGCAGCCAAGATGTTGGACAGGGAGGTGGCGAGCAGTACTTC. The encoded protein is CASSQDVGQGGGEQYF.

The rearrangement links TRBV29-1 to TRBJ2-7; the D is unclear. V lost 4 bases and J lost 5, with 15 bases in between. The CDR3 length is 13 residues. In germline, CDR1 is SQVTM, CDR2 ANQGSEA. The CDR3 protein is CSVAQRFMHEQYF. DNA for the CDR3: TGCAGCGTTGCGCAGAGGTTCATGCACGAGCAGTACTTC.

The genes are TRBV20-1 and TRBJ2-1, with a possible D match to TRBD2 (5 bases). The V gene's germline CDR1 is DFQATT and CDR2 SNEGSKA (reference sequence). CDR3 size: 15 residues. Trimming left V 1 base short and J 0 bases short, with 10 bases between. The CDR3 here is CSARGATTSYNEQFF. The CDR3 DNA follows: TGCAGTGCTAGAGGAGCGACTACCTCCTACAATGAGCAGTTCTTC.

This clonotype was recorded a few times. The gene calls are TRBV6-5 and TRBJ2-1; tentative D call: TRBD1 (5 bases). Germline V CDR1 and CDR2: MNHEY, SVGAGI. Between the trimmed V and J ends, which lost 1 base and 1 base, there was a span of 8 bases. The CDR3 covers 15 residues. This CDR3 reads CASSYLQVSYNEQFF. CDR3 DNA: TGTGCCAGCAGTTACTTACAGGTTTCCTACAATGAGCAGTTCTTC.

This rearrangement joins TRBV6-2 or TRBV6-3 to TRBJ2-1, with D perhaps TRBD1 or TRBD2 (5 bases each). The V gene lost 2 bases and the J gene lost 7 bases, with 15 bases spanning the gap. Germline V lookup: CDR1 MNHEY, CDR2 SVGEGT. The CDR3 consists of 15 residues. CDR3 in amino acids: CASSYGAAPGNEQFF. For the CDR3, the DNA is TGTGCCAGCAGTTACGGGGCTGCTCCGGGGAATGAGCAGTTCTTC.

This clonotype was picked up a small number of times. This chain connects TRBV29-1 to TRBJ2-5; D perhaps matches TRBD2 (6 bases). The CDR3 has 15 amino acids. Per the germline V gene, CDR1 is SQVTM and CDR2 is ANQGSEA. Trimming cost V 7 bases and J 1 base, with 19 bases left between them. CDR3 nucleotides: TGCAGCGCCCTATCCCTCGGGAGCGTCCAAGAGACCCAGTACTTC. Translated, it gives CSALSLGSVQETQYF.

The chain is built from TRBV27 and TRBJ2-7, with 8 bases aligning to TRBD1. CDR3 length: 14 residues. Germline V lookup: CDR1 MNHEY, CDR2 SMNVEV (reference sequence). V lost 4 bases to trimming and J lost 2 bases; unmatched junction nucleotides: 4. CDR3 DNA sequence: TGTGCCAGCAGTTCGGGACAGGACCCCTACGAGCAGTACTTC. Amino acids: CASSSGQDPYEQYF.

CDR3 residues: CSDRGTSDTDTQYF. CDR3 DNA sequence: TGCAGTGACAGGGGGACTAGCGACACAGATACGCAGTATTTT. The V gene is TRBV20-1, the J gene TRBJ2-3; 10 bases line up with TRBD2. V trimming: 7 bases; J trimming: 2 bases; junction bases outside the gene matches: 6. CDR3 length: 14 residues. Germline values: CDR1 DFQATT, CDR2 SNEGSKA (reference sequence).

This clonotype was picked up a small number of times. The chain couples TRBV29-1 to TRBJ2-2, with 11 bases matching TRBD2. V lost 1 base, J lost 3 bases, and 1 base stayed unmatched. Germline V CDR1 and CDR2: SQVTM, ANQGSEA. The CDR3 consists of 15 residues. The CDR3 here is CSVEVLAGDTGELFF. CDR3 DNA sequence: TGCAGCGTTGAAGTACTAGCGGGAGACACCGGGGAGCTGTTTTTT.

The CDR3 loop reads CASSPTSEGADTQYF. The CDR3 bases are TGTGCCAGCAGCCCCACTAGCGAGGGGGCAGATACGCAGTATTTT. The gene calls are TRBV21-1 and TRBJ2-3; TRBD2 is the table's D call, not checked against the DNA. TRBV21-1 constitutes a pseudogene. There are 15 residues in the CDR3.

The genes are TRBV7-2 and TRBJ2-2; 14 nucleotides line up with TRBD2. Trimming at V came to 8 bases and at J to 0 bases, leaving 5 bases not matched to a gene. Germline lookup yields CDR1 SGHTA and CDR2 FQGNSA. The CDR3 sequence is 17 residues long. CDR3 in amino acids: CASRGGLAGANTGELFF. The CDR3 DNA reads TGTGCCAGCCGCGGGGGACTAGCGGGGGCGAACACCGGGGAGCTGTTTTTT. Full variable domain (missing parts from reference TRBV7-2 and TRBJ2-2): GAGVSQSPSNKVTEKGKDVELRCDPISGHTALYWYRQSLGQGLEFLIYFQGNSAPDKSGLPSDRFSAERTGGSVSTLTIQRTQQEDSAVYLCASRGGLAGANTGELFFGEGSRLTVL.

This clonotype occurred a few times. This chain joins TRBV5-1 and TRBJ2-7, with 7 bases that match TRBD1. Germline V gene data show CDR1 as SGHRS and CDR2 as YFSETQ. The V segment lost 4 bases and the J segment 2 bases; nucleotides outside the gene matches: 6. CDR3 length: 14 amino acids. CDR3 amino acids: CASSAGDSPYEQYF. The CDR3 region has the DNA TGCGCCAGCAGCGCCGGGGACAGTCCCTACGAGCAGTACTTC.